Listed here are 27 T cell receptor beta chains from one sample, sequenced in a study of blood T cells in healthy people across ages. Next came a second PCR, run for about 7 to 12 cycles, which used a sample-barcoded 5' primer along with a J-beta primer mix. Each CDR3 protein is one row after TCRdb ran MiXCR on the 5' RACE reads. The sample records more than 1.4 million distinct CDR3 sequences, 35% to 45% being singletons. The specimen sequenced was blood. All receptors come from a woman under 30 in good health.

This rearrangement joins TRBV28 to TRBJ2-3, with 7 nucleotides matching TRBD1. V was pared by 7 bases and J by 3 bases, with 10 bases of the junction left unmatched. This CDR3 is built from 15 residues. Looked up from germline, CDR1 is MDHEN and CDR2 is SYDVKM. The chain's CDR3 is CASTFSGTDTDTQYF. The CDR3 DNA follows: TGTGCCAGCACTTTCTCCGGGACAGATACAGATACGCAGTATTTT.

The table lists this clonotype with a few counts. The chain employs TRBV12-3 or TRBV12-4 and TRBJ2-3; D might be TRBD2 (7 bases). Trimming pared 3 bases from V and 6 bases from J, leaving 16 bases between. The CDR3 has 15 residues. The CDR3 here is CASSLGGRAGDTQYF. The CDR3 DNA reads TGTGCCAGCAGTTTGGGGGGGCGAGCCGGCGATACGCAGTATTTT.

This clonotype has more than one count but fewer than ten. The chain links TRBV6-5 to TRBJ2-3; TRBD2 might be the D (6 bases). Germline loops: CDR1 MNHEY, CDR2 SVGAGI. V shed 2 bases and J shed 0 bases, with 12 bases lying between them. CDR3 length: 16 residues. In DNA form, the CDR3 reads TGTGCCAGCAGTTACCGTCGCGGGGCTAGCACAGATACGCAGTATTTT. Translating gives CASSYRRGASTDTQYF.

V usage is TRBV27 and J usage is TRBJ2-1, with 10 nucleotides matching TRBD2. Per the germline V gene, CDR1 is MNHEY and CDR2 is SMNVEV (reference sequence). The CDR3 runs to 16 residues. Germline trimming cut 3 bases from V and 1 base from J; bases unmatched to any gene: 3. Here the CDR3 reads CASSFISGGSYNEQFF. CDR3 coding DNA: TGTGCCAGCAGTTTTATTAGCGGGGGGTCCTACAATGAGCAGTTCTTC.

The sample holds many counts of this clonotype. The chain carries TRBV12-3 or TRBV12-4 and TRBJ1-5, with 7 bases fitting TRBD1. This CDR3 contains 17 residues. The junction had 6 bases not matched to a gene; V was cut back by 1 base and J by 0 bases. The CDR3 protein is CASSLGPYRGSNQPQHF. The CDR3 DNA reads TGTGCCAGCAGTTTAGGTCCGTACAGGGGTAGCAATCAGCCCCAGCATTTT.

The gene calls are TRBV5-6 and TRBJ2-1, with D possibly being TRBD2 (5 bases). The CDR3 runs to 17 residues. The germline V gene has CDR1 SGHDT and CDR2 YYEEEE. V dropped 5 bases and J dropped 0 bases, with 18 bases sitting between them. The CDR3 DNA follows: TGTGCCAGCAGGTCCCGTTCGGAGGCCAGCTCCTACAATGAGCAGTTCTTC. This gives the protein CASRSRSEASSYNEQFF.

This chain links TRBV2 with TRBJ1-1; 7 nucleotides align to TRBD1. The V gene's germline CDR1 is SNHLY and CDR2 FYNNEI. The CDR3 has 15 residues. V shed 1 base and J 6 bases; nucleotides not matched to a gene: 8. For the CDR3, the DNA is TGTGCCAGCAGTGAAGGGAGCAGGGGGAAGGCTGAAGCTTTCTTT. Its protein product is CASSEGSRGKAEAFF.

Notes on this clonotype: One junction end disagrees with the germline gene, perhaps due to a read error. This chain uses TRBV12-5 with TRBJ2-1; D might be TRBD1 (7 bases). Germline V lookup: CDR1 LGHNT, CDR2 FRNRAP. The CDR3 contains 14 residues. The CDR3 DNA follows: TGTGCTAGTGTTTTGTGTCAGGGGGGCAATGAGCAGTTCTTC. This encodes CASVLCQGGNEQFF.

The J gene is TRBJ2-5, the V gene TRBV25-1; D may match TRBD1 or TRBD2 (5 bases each). The CDR3 consists of 18 residues. Deletions cut 0 bases from V and 1 base from J, with 18 bases between. CDR1 is MGHDK and CDR2 is SYGVNS in the germline V gene. The DNA of the CDR3 is TGTGCCAGCAGTGAATACGGACTCGACAGTACGTTCCAAGAGACCCAGTACTTC. Translated: CASSEYGLDSTFQETQYF.

This clonotype was counted between two and nine times. The chain couples TRBV10-3 to TRBJ2-3; 9 bases align to TRBD2. This CDR3 has 15 amino acids. Looked up from germline, CDR1 is ENHRY and CDR2 is SYGVKD. Trimming at V came to 0 bases and at J to 4 bases, leaving 2 bases not matched to a gene. The CDR3 reads CAISESGGGADTQYF. The CDR3 DNA sequence: TGTGCCATCAGTGAGTCGGGCGGGGGGGCAGATACGCAGTATTTT.

V is TRBV7-8 and J is TRBJ2-5; D possibly corresponds to TRBD1 (6 bases). The J call may be in error: the DNA end matches TRBJ2-7 better. CDR3 size: 13 residues. The germline V gene encodes CDR1 SGHVS and CDR2 FQNEAQ. CDR3 DNA sequence: TGTGCCAGCAGCTTGCCCTACAGGGCCGAGCAGTACTTC. Its protein product is CASSLPYRAEQYF.

The V gene is TRBV6-5, the J gene TRBJ2-1; 10 nucleotides line up with TRBD2. Germline CDR1 and CDR2: MNHEY and SVGAGI. There are 17 residues in the CDR3. Losses at the gene ends were 0 bases for V and 5 bases for J; bases not matched to a gene: 7. Written as DNA, the CDR3 is TGTGCCAGCAGTTACTCGTGGACTAGCGGAGACCACAATGAGCAGTTCTTC. Its protein is CASSYSWTSGDHNEQFF.

There are a few counts of this clonotype. The J gene is TRBJ2-3, the V gene TRBV6-6; D unresolved. In germline, CDR1 is MNHNY, CDR2 SVGAGI (reference sequence). Trimming took 6 bases from V and 2 from J, leaving 15 bases between them. CDR3 length: 15 amino acids. CDR3 sequence reads: CASSPARYSTDTQYF. CDR3 bases: TGTGCCAGCAGCCCCGCTCGGTACTCCACAGATACGCAGTATTTT.

V gene TRBV10-3 combines with J gene TRBJ2-3, with 11 bases lining up with TRBD2. J lost 1 base, V lost 4 bases, and 4 bases had no gene match. The CDR3 runs 16 residues. The germline V gene has CDR1 ENHRY and CDR2 SYGVKD. Here the CDR3 reads CAISGGTSGGTDTQYF. The CDR3 DNA reads as TGTGCCATCAGTGGGGGGACTAGCGGAGGCACAGATACGCAGTATTTT.

The rearrangement uses TRBV4-1 and TRBJ2-4, with 16 bases matching TRBD2. The J call may be mistaken, given a closer DNA end match to TRBJ2-7. The CDR3 loop spans 16 amino acids. From germline, CDR1 is MGHRA and CDR2 YSYEKL. The CDR3 sequence: CASSSGLAGGGYEQYF. The CDR3, as DNA: TGCGCCAGCAGCTCGGGACTAGCGGGAGGGGGTTACGAGCAGTACTTC.

This sequence joins TRBV14 and TRBJ2-1, with D possibly being TRBD2 (6 bases). This CDR3 comprises 13 residues. V was clipped by 0 bases and J by 8 bases, with 8 bases between them. Germline V lookup: CDR1 SGHDN, CDR2 FVKESK. The CDR3 here is CASSQETGDEQFF. The CDR3, as DNA: TGTGCCAGCAGCCAAGAAACGGGGGATGAGCAGTTCTTC.

The genes are TRBV6-5 and TRBJ2-7; D is possibly TRBD1 or TRBD2 (5 bases each). The V and J ends lost 0 bases and 7 bases respectively, with 19 bases between them. CDR3 length: 16 residues. Germline V gene data show CDR1 as MNHEY and CDR2 as SVGAGI. CDR3: CASSYSGVRYYNEQYF. CDR3 nucleotide sequence: TGTGCCAGCAGTTACTCGGGGGTCAGGTACTACAATGAGCAGTACTTC.

There are a few counts of this clonotype. The chain uses TRBV7-3 and TRBJ2-1; D gene ambiguous. The J call may be in error: the DNA end matches TRBJ2-7 better. The length of the CDR3 is 15 residues. Germline CDR1 and CDR2: SGHTA and FQGTGA. The CDR3 sequence is CASSSSGLSYNEQYF. CDR3 in DNA: TGTGCCAGCAGCTCGTCGGGTCTTTCCTACAATGAGCAGTACTTC.

This chain uses TRBV10-3 with TRBJ2-5, with 7 positions matching TRBD1. The CDR3 sequence is 14 residues long. Germline CDR1 and CDR2: ENHRY and SYGVKD. J was trimmed by 1 base and V by 4 bases; bases with no gene match: 3. The CDR3: CAISARQGQETQYF. The CDR3 region has the DNA TGTGCCATCAGTGCGAGACAGGGCCAAGAGACCCAGTACTTC.

The chain is built from TRBV6-4 and TRBJ2-1; D perhaps matches TRBD1 (5 bases). The V gene's germline CDR1 is MRHNA and CDR2 SNTAGT. There are 14 residues in the CDR3. V lost 5 bases, J lost 4 bases, and 12 bases lay in between. The CDR3: CASSSGLPYNEQFF. The CDR3 nucleotides are TGTGCCAGCAGTTCAGGGTTACCTTACAATGAGCAGTTCTTC.

The table lists this clonotype with a few counts. The chain carries TRBV20-1 and TRBJ2-1; TRBD2 aligns across 14 bases. The CDR3 is 15 amino acids. Germline CDR1 reads DFQATT; CDR2 reads SNEGSKA (reference sequence). J lost 5 bases, V lost 6 bases, and 6 bases had no gene match. The CDR3 region has the DNA TGCAGTGCCACCCGACTAGCGGGAGGGAACAATGAGCAGTTCTTC. Translation gives CSATRLAGGNNEQFF.

This clonotype was seen only a few times. CDR3 protein: CASSSEKPGPWNTGELFF. CDR3 DNA: TGTGCCAGCAGCTCTGAAAAACCGGGACCCTGGAACACCGGGGAGCTGTTTTTT. The chain recombines TRBV13 with TRBJ2-2, with D possibly being TRBD1 or TRBD2 (5 bases each). Germline V gene data show CDR1 as PRHDT and CDR2 as FYEKMQ (reference sequence). The length of the CDR3 is 18 residues. The germline V and J ends were trimmed by 4 bases and 1 base, with 19 bases remaining between them.

The sample holds many counts of this clonotype. This chain uses TRBV5-1 with TRBJ2-1; D remains unclear. V shed 4 bases and J shed 0 bases, with 14 bases lying between them. Germline assignment: CDR1 SGHRS and CDR2 YFSETQ. CDR3 length equals 16 residues. CDR3 region: CASSEDGPSSYNEQFF. CDR3 nucleotides: TGCGCCAGCAGCGAGGACGGACCGAGCTCCTACAATGAGCAGTTCTTC.

Remarks on this clonotype: Germline and junction disagree at one end, which may indicate a read error. The chain links TRBV10-1 to TRBJ2-1; unclear D gene. CDR1 and CDR2 (germline): WNHNN, SYGVQD (reference sequence). The CDR3 is made up of 16 amino acids. The CDR3, as DNA: TGCGCCAGCAGTGATACCCAGCGTATCGTCCACAATGGGCAGTTCTTC. This gives the protein CASSDTQRIVHNGQFF.

The rearrangement uses TRBV6-2 or TRBV6-3 and TRBJ2-3; the D is unclear. Trimming removed 8 bases at V and 6 bases at J, with 9 bases between. Per the germline V gene, CDR1 is MNHEY and CDR2 is SVGEGT. The CDR3 extends over 11 amino acids. CDR3 DNA: TGTGCCAGCCGTGTGTATGATACGCAGTATTTT. Residues: CASRVYDTQYF.

J is TRBJ2-5 and V is TRBV11-3, with D unresolved. With 0 bases removed from V and 3 bases from J, the gap between germline ends came to 8 bases. The V gene's germline CDR1 is SGHNT and CDR2 YENEEA. The length of the CDR3 is 14 residues. CDR3 region: CASSLDRWEETQYF. The DNA of the CDR3 is TGTGCCAGCAGCTTAGATCGATGGGAAGAGACCCAGTACTTC.

The CDR3 DNA sequence: TGTGCCAGCAGCTTAACGGGGGATGATGAGCAGTTCTTC. Its translation is CASSLTGDDEQFF. V gene TRBV11-2 combines with J gene TRBJ2-1; D is possibly TRBD2 (6 bases). The V gene's germline CDR1 is SGHAT and CDR2 FQNNGV. The CDR3 spans 13 residues. The V and J ends lost 2 bases and 8 bases respectively, with 10 bases between them. The full variable domain, completed using reference TRBV11-2 and TRBJ2-1, is EAGVAQSPRYKIIEKRQSVAFWCNPISGHATLYWYQQILGQGPKLLIQFQNNGVVDDSQLPKDRFSAERLKGVDSTLKIQPAKLEDSAVYLCASSLTGDDEQFFGPGTRLTVL.